This record looks at one TCR beta chain sequence and its context. The CDR3 runs to 13 residues. V lost 6 bases, J lost 7 bases, and 13 bases lay in between. Germline V gene lookup returns CDR1 WNHNN and CDR2 SYGVQD (reference sequence). The protocol was immunoSEQ multiplex PCR, while the TCRdb copy is restricted to in-frame clones and leaves out a portion. The table includes some 120,000 clones, more than 90% detected once. The record originates from a study of blood T cell repertoires in COVID-19. The V and J genes are TRBV10-1 and TRBJ1-5, with D possibly matching TRBD1 (6 bases). What was sequenced was peripheral blood. This TCR was recovered from a man between 50 and 59 years old with active COVID-19. CDR3 sequence reads: CASSRGEGQPQHF. The CDR3 nucleotides read TGCGCCAGCAGCAGGGGTGAAGGACAGCCCCAGCATTTT.